These 24 T cell receptor beta chains were all obtained from the same sample, sequenced in a study of Graves' ophthalmopathy and Graves' hyperthyroidism. Amplification targeted the TCR beta CDR3 regions, with RNA transcripts as the source material. RT-PCR with HTBI primers came first, then second-round multiplex PCR. TCRdb reprocessed the multiplex PCR reads with MiXCR, giving one entry per CDR3 protein. The data show under 350,000 distinct CDR3 sequences, roughly 15% seen once. Sequenced sample: peripheral blood. The origin of the receptors is an adult man with Graves' ophthalmopathy.

The table lists this clonotype with many counts. The CDR3 protein is CASSPGQGGQPQHF. The CDR3 nucleotides read TGCGCCAGCAGCCCCGGACAGGGCGGACAGCCCCAGCATTTT. J is TRBJ1-5 and V is TRBV5-1, with 8 bases identical to TRBD1. Losses at the gene ends were 4 bases for V and 7 bases for J; bases not matched to a gene: 7. The CDR3 covers 14 residues. Per the germline V gene, CDR1 is SGHRS and CDR2 is YFSETQ.

This clonotype was observed many times. The J gene is TRBJ2-5, the V gene TRBV18; 8 bases line up with TRBD1. Germline assignment: CDR1 KGHSH and CDR2 LQKENI. V lost 1 base, J lost 3 bases, and 4 bases stayed unmatched. The CDR3 is 15 amino acids. CDR3 region: CASSPLTGVEETQYF. The CDR3 DNA reads TGTGCCAGCTCACCACTGACAGGGGTTGAAGAGACCCAGTACTTC.

This clonotype appeared many times. The chain is built from TRBV11-2 and TRBJ2-2; 7 bases agree with TRBD1. V shed 5 bases and J 1 base; nucleotides not matched to a gene: 4. CDR1 and CDR2 (germline): SGHAT, FQNNGV. The CDR3 loop spans 15 amino acids. As DNA, the CDR3 is TGTGCCAGCAGCCAAGGGACAGTGAACACCGGGGAGCTGTTTTTT. Translated: CASSQGTVNTGELFF.

This clonotype was seen at least ten times. The chain carries TRBV20-1 and TRBJ2-7; D remains unclear. Germline CDR1 reads DFQATT; CDR2 reads SNEGSKA (reference sequence). Trimming left V 0 bases short and J 4 bases short, with 19 bases between. The CDR3 loop spans 16 amino acids. CDR3 in DNA: TGCAGTGCTAGAGATGTCACCGGGCCGAGATTTTACGAGCAGTACTTC. Amino acids: CSARDVTGPRFYEQYF.

This clonotype was counted at least ten times. The rearrangement uses TRBV7-2 and TRBJ2-7; D is undetermined. V shed 6 bases and J shed 0 bases, with 15 bases lying between them. The CDR3 runs to 15 residues. From germline, CDR1 is SGHTA and CDR2 FQGNSA. This CDR3 reads CASSQFRGPSYEQYF. Written as DNA, the CDR3 is TGTGCCAGCAGTCAATTTCGTGGGCCCTCCTACGAGCAGTACTTC.

This clonotype was counted many times. This rearrangement joins TRBV30 to TRBJ2-7; 7 bases map to TRBD2. This CDR3 is built from 14 residues. CDR1 is GTSNPN, CDR2 SVGIG, per germline (reference sequence). V was pared by 5 bases and J by 6 bases, with 13 bases of the junction left unmatched. Written as DNA, the CDR3 is TGTGCCTGGGGGAGCGGGAAGATTAGAGTCGAGCAGTACTTC. This codes for CAWGSGKIRVEQYF.

The table lists this clonotype with many counts. The chain joins TRBV2 to TRBJ2-5; 8 bases align to TRBD2. The CDR3 runs to 13 residues. The V gene's germline CDR1 is SNHLY and CDR2 FYNNEI. After removal of 3 bases from V and 5 bases from J, the junction contained 2 bases not matched to a gene. CDR3 protein: CASSDREGETQYF. The CDR3 coding sequence is TGTGCCAGCAGTGATCGGGAGGGGGAGACCCAGTACTTC. The full variable domain, its missing parts supplied by reference TRBV2 and TRBJ2-5, is EPEVTQTPSHQVTQMGQEVILRCVPISNHLYFYWYRQILGQKVEFLVSFYNNEISEKSEIFDDQFSVERPDGSNFTLKIRSTKLEDSAMYFCASSDREGETQYFGPGTRLLVL.

This clonotype was counted many times. The chain couples TRBV7-9 to TRBJ1-2; D gene unclear. Germline V gene lookup returns CDR1 SEHNR and CDR2 FQNEAQ (reference sequence). V was clipped by 8 bases and J by 2 bases, with 12 bases between them. The CDR3 has 13 residues. Here the CDR3 DNA reads TGTGCCAGCGGGTCGACACCGAACTATGGCTACACCTTC. It is translated as CASGSTPNYGYTF. The full variable domain, in which reference TRBV7-9 and TRBJ1-2 provide the parts outside the CDR3, is DTGVSQNPRHKITKRGQNVTFRCDPISEHNRLYWYRQTLGQGPEFLTYFQNEAQLEKSRLLSDRFSAERPKGSFSTLEIQRTEQGDSAMYLCASGSTPNYGYTFGSGTRLTVV.

This clonotype was observed at least ten times. The J gene is TRBJ2-5, the V gene TRBV27, with 8 nucleotides matching TRBD1. The CDR3 is made up of 14 amino acids. V lost 4 bases and J lost 9; bases outside the gene matches: 10. The V gene's germline CDR1 is MNHEY and CDR2 SMNVEV (reference sequence). CDR3 sequence reads: CASSSWDRPSAQYF. The CDR3 nucleotides read TGTGCCAGCAGTTCATGGGACAGGCCAAGCGCCCAGTACTTC.

This clonotype was detected ten times or more. The rearrangement joins TRBV19 to TRBJ2-2; a weak D match, TRBD2 (6 bases). Trimming pared 5 bases from V and 4 bases from J, leaving 11 bases between. The CDR3 is made up of 14 amino acids. Germline V CDR1 and CDR2: LNHDA, SQIVND (reference sequence). The CDR3, as DNA: TGTGCCAGTAGTCGGGAGTCCACCACCGGGGAGCTGTTTTTT. Protein product: CASSRESTTGELFF.

In this sample, this clonotype turned up many times. Written as DNA, the CDR3 is TGTGCCAGCAGCCCCACCCCCTCCGGGGAGCTGTTTTTT. It is translated as CASSPTPSGELFF. The J gene is TRBJ2-2, the V gene TRBV11-2; D is unclear. V lost 5 bases, J lost 6 bases, and 10 bases lay in between. The germline V gene encodes CDR1 SGHAT and CDR2 FQNNGV. There are 13 residues in the CDR3.

This clonotype was counted at least ten times. The J gene is TRBJ2-7, the V gene TRBV28; 8 positions match TRBD1. Germline V gives CDR1 MDHEN, CDR2 SYDVKM. The CDR3 covers 20 residues. V was clipped by 3 bases and J by 0 bases; unmatched bases: 19. The CDR3 is CASSFGRQGAGSGYSYEQYF. The CDR3, as DNA: TGTGCCAGCAGTTTTGGTAGGCAGGGGGCCGGTAGCGGTTACTCCTACGAGCAGTACTTC.

This clonotype has just a few counts. A read error may explain this, as a much larger clone is one base away. The genes are TRBV12-3 or TRBV12-4 and TRBJ1-5, with a weak D call TRBD1 (5 bases). The V end lost 3 bases, the J end lost 6 bases, and 6 bases lay between the germline ends. This CDR3 has 12 amino acids. The CDR3 DNA sequence: TGTGCCAGCAGTTTTCAGGGTCAGCCCCAGCATTTT. This encodes CASSFQGQPQHF.

This clonotype was seen at least ten times. J is TRBJ2-7 and V is TRBV20-1; 10 bases agree with TRBD2. Germline-derived CDR1 and CDR2 are DFQATT and SNEGSKA (reference sequence). The CDR3 is 17 residues long. The V gene end was trimmed by 0 bases and the J gene end by 1 base; junction bases not matched to a gene: 9. CDR3 sequence reads: CSAREPSGRAWSYEQYF. CDR3 in DNA: TGCAGTGCTAGAGAGCCCAGCGGGAGGGCCTGGTCCTACGAGCAGTACTTC.

This clonotype has just a few counts. V is TRBV6-1 and J is TRBJ1-2; D remains ambiguous. V lost 3 bases to trimming and J lost 4 bases, with 15 bases between them. The CDR3 contains 15 residues. The germline V gene has CDR1 MNHNS and CDR2 SASEGT. The CDR3 DNA follows: TGTGCCAGCAGTGACAAATGGGAGGGCGGCTATGGCTACACCTTC. Protein product: CASSDKWEGGYGYTF.

This sequence joins TRBV11-2 and TRBJ2-7; D is unclear. The CDR3 has 11 residues. Trimming pared 2 bases from V and 9 bases from J, leaving 8 bases between. CDR1 is SGHAT, CDR2 FQNNGV, per germline. The CDR3 reads CASSLFGVQYF. In DNA form, the CDR3 reads TGTGCCAGCAGCTTATTTGGTGTGCAGTACTTC. The whole variable domain, filled in from reference TRBV11-2 and TRBJ2-7, reads EAGVAQSPRYKIIEKRQSVAFWCNPISGHATLYWYQQILGQGPKLLIQFQNNGVVDDSQLPKDRFSAERLKGVDSTLKIQPAKLEDSAVYLCASSLFGVQYFGPGTRLTVT.

On this clonotype: A single base separates this from a much larger clone, so it may be a read error. The rearrangement joins TRBV7-2 to TRBJ2-2; 11 nucleotides line up with TRBD2. CDR1 and CDR2 (germline): SGHTA, FQGNSA. CDR3 length: 17 residues. CDR3 DNA sequence: TGTGCCCGCAGCTTAACCCTAGCGGGGGGTAACACCGGGGAGCTGTTTTTT. Translated: CARSLTLAGGNTGELFF.

Note on this clonotype: This may be a read error, as it is one base from a much larger clone. The chain couples TRBV6-1 to TRBJ2-7; D ambiguous. V was pared by 7 bases and J by 0 bases, with 10 bases between. The CDR3 totals 13 residues. Germline lookup yields CDR1 MNHNS and CDR2 SASEGT. In DNA form, the CDR3 reads TGTGCCAGCAAAGTCCCCTCCTCCTACGAGCAGTACTTC. Residues: CASKVPSSYEQYF.

In this sample, this clonotype turned up many times. This sequence joins TRBV19 and TRBJ1-5; a possible D gene is TRBD1 (5 bases). CDR1 is LNHDA and CDR2 is SQIVND in the germline V gene (reference sequence). Trimming took off 3 bases at V and 11 bases at J, with 20 bases between the two ends. The CDR3 has 15 residues. This CDR3 reads CASSIRGDRASAQHF. CDR3 DNA sequence: TGTGCCAGTAGTATCCGCGGAGACAGAGCCTCGGCCCAGCATTTT.

This clonotype was seen repeatedly, ten times or more. The chain combines TRBV10-3 with TRBJ1-6; 10 positions agree with TRBD1. The V gene end was trimmed by 2 bases and the J gene end by 6 bases; junction bases not matched to a gene: 4. Germline lookup yields CDR1 ENHRY and CDR2 SYGVKD. The CDR3 loop spans 16 amino acids. CDR3 sequence: CAISENRDRGNSPLHF. The CDR3 DNA follows: TGTGCCATCAGTGAGAACCGGGACAGGGGTAATTCACCCCTCCACTTT.

The chain combines TRBV6-5 with TRBJ1-6; TRBD1 aligns across 8 bases. CDR1 MNHEY and CDR2 SVGAGI come from the germline V gene. CDR3 length: 14 residues. V shed 6 bases and J 10 bases; nucleotides not matched to a gene: 8. The chain's CDR3 is CASRTDRAYSPLHF. The CDR3 region has the DNA TGTGCCAGCAGAACGGACAGGGCCTACTCACCCCTCCACTTT.

In this sample, this clonotype turned up many times. V and J are TRBV20-1 and TRBJ2-5, with 7 bases lining up with TRBD2. Germline V gene data show CDR1 as DFQATT and CDR2 as SNEGSKA (reference sequence). The V segment lost 0 bases and the J segment 2 bases; nucleotides outside the gene matches: 0. The CDR3 has 13 residues. The chain's CDR3 is CSAREGGQETQYF. CDR3 DNA sequence: TGCAGTGCTAGAGAGGGGGGGCAAGAGACCCAGTACTTC.

The rearrangement joins TRBV28 to TRBJ1-6, with a tentative D call TRBD1 (6 bases). The germline V gene encodes CDR1 MDHEN and CDR2 SYDVKM. Trimming removed 7 bases from V and 8 bases from J, with 21 bases in between. The CDR3 runs 16 residues. The CDR3 region has the DNA TGTGCCAGCACCCGCACAGACGGGGGGCGTTATTCACCCCTCCACTTT. Protein sequence: CASTRTDGGRYSPLHF.

This clonotype showed up many times. The chain combines TRBV3-1 with TRBJ1-6; possible D gene TRBD1, 6 bases. Germline CDR1 and CDR2: LGHDT and YNNKEL (reference sequence). The ends were cut back, 0 bases at V and 7 bases at J, with 10 bases in the middle. The CDR3 totals 15 residues. The CDR3 is CASSQDLTGNSPLHF. The CDR3 DNA sequence: TGTGCCAGCAGCCAAGACCTTACAGGGAATTCACCCCTCCACTTT.